This note documents a single T cell receptor beta chain sequence. The data were obtained in a study of blood T cell repertoires in COVID-19. Looking at the study overall: Italy, Spain and the United States were the sources of the convalescent and acute COVID-19 samples. In each case, the material was cDNA or gDNA derived from T cells, B-cell-depleted T cells, or PBMCs.

The CDR3 sequence is 14 residues long. Trimming removed 6 bases from V and 4 bases from J, with 12 bases in between. Germline V lookup: CDR1 MNHEY, CDR2 SVGAGI. Original data processing: Amplification of reference gene primers provided the estimated nucleated cell counts. Some clones are missing from TCRdb's copy, which holds only in-frame ones; the method was immunoSEQ multiplex PCR. The V and J calls and clone size are taken from that table; D and trimming were inferred from the DNA. The table has about 120,000 clones, around 83% seen once. The rearrangement links TRBV6-5 to TRBJ2-2, with D perhaps matching TRBD1 or TRBD2 (6 bases each). The sequence was obtained from a man aged 35-49 years with acute or convalescent COVID-19. Sequenced sample: peripheral blood. This CDR3 reads CASRYREVTGELFF. In DNA, the CDR3 is TGTGCCAGCAGGTACAGGGAGGTCACCGGGGAGCTGTTTTTT.